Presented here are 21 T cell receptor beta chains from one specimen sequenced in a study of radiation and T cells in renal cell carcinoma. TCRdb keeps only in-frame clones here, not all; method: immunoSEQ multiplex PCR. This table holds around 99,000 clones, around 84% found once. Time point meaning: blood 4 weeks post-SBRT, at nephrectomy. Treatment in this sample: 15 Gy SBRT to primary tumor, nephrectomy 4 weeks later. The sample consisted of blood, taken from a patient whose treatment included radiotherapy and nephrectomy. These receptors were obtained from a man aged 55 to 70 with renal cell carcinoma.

In nucleotides, the CDR3 is TGTGCCAGCAGTGAAGGTGACCTCCCTACCTACGAGCAGTACTTC. This gives the protein CASSEGDLPTYEQYF. The gene calls are TRBV6-1 and TRBJ2-7, with D hard to call. The germline V gene encodes CDR1 MNHNS and CDR2 SASEGT. This CDR3 comprises 15 residues. V lost 1 base and J lost 2, with 12 bases in between.

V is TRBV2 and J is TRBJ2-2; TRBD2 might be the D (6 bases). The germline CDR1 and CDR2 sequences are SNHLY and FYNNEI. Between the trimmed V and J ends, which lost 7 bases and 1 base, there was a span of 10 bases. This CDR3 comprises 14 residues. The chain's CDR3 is CASKSGVNTGELFF. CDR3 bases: TGTGCCAGCAAGTCGGGAGTGAACACCGGGGAGCTGTTTTTT.

The chain's CDR3 is CATSRDRDSEQYF. The CDR3 DNA is TGTGCCACCAGCAGAGATCGGGACAGTGAGCAGTACTTC. The chain joins TRBV15 to TRBJ2-7; 7 positions agree with TRBD1. J lost 7 bases, V lost 0 bases, and 3 bases had no gene match. This CDR3 contains 13 residues. Looked up from germline, CDR1 is LNHNV and CDR2 is YYDKDF (reference sequence).

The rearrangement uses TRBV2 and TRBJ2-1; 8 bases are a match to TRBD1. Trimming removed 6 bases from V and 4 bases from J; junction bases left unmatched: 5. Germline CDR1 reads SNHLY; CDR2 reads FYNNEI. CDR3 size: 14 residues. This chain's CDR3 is CASSADRAYNEQFF. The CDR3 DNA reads TGTGCCAGCAGCGCGGACAGGGCGTACAATGAGCAGTTCTTC.

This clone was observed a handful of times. The CDR3 sequence is CAWRIRGSPTEAFF. The CDR3 nucleotides are TGTGCCTGGCGAATCAGGGGTTCTCCCACTGAAGCTTTCTTT. This sequence joins TRBV30 and TRBJ1-1, with D possibly being TRBD1 (6 bases). This CDR3 has 14 amino acids. Trimming stripped 5 bases from V and 4 bases from J, with 17 bases between. The germline V gene encodes CDR1 GTSNPN and CDR2 SVGIG (reference sequence).

CDR3 protein: CASSAGLAGGLDTQYF. CDR3 nucleotides: TGTGCCAGCAGCGCGGGACTAGCGGGAGGGCTAGATACGCAGTATTTT. The chain employs TRBV5-4 and TRBJ2-3; TRBD2 matches 16 bases. This CDR3 is 16 amino acids long. The junction had 4 bases not matched to a gene; V was cut back by 4 bases and J by 5 bases. Germline lookup yields CDR1 SGHNT and CDR2 YYREEE (reference sequence).

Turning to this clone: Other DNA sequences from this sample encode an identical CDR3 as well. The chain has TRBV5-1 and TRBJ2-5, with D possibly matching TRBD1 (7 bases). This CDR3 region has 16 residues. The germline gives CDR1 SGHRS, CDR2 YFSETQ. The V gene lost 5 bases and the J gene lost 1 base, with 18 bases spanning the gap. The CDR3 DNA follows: TGCGCCAGCAGTTTAGGACAGGTGGGGGGCCAAGAGACCCAGTACTTC. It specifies CASSLGQVGGQETQYF.

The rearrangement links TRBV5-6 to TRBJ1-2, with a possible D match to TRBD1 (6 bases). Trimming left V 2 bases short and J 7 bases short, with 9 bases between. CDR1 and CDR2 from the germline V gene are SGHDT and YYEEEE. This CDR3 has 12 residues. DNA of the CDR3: TGTGCCAGCAGCTTCCAGGGGACTGGCTACACCTTC. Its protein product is CASSFQGTGYTF.

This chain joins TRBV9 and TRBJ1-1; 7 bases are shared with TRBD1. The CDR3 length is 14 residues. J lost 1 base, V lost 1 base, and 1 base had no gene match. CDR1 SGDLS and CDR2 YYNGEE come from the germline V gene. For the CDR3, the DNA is TGTGCCAGCAGCGTATGGACAGGGAACACTGAAGCTTTCTTT. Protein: CASSVWTGNTEAFF.

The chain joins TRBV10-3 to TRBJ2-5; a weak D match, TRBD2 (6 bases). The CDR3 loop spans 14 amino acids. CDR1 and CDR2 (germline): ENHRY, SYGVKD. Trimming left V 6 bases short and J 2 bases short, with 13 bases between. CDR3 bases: TGTGCCATCAGGATCGCGGGAAGACAAGAGACCCAGTACTTC. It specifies CAIRIAGRQETQYF.

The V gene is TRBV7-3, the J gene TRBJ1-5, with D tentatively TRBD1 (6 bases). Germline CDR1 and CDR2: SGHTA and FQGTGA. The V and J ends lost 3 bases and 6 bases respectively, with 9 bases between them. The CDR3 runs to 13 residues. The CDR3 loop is CASSLGAGQPQHF. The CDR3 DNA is TGTGCCAGCAGCTTGGGGGCAGGTCAGCCCCAGCATTTT.

The CDR3 region has the DNA TGTGCCAGTAGTGCCCGGGACACGACAGGAGAGACCCAGTACTTC. Its translation is CASSARDTTGETQYF. The gene calls are TRBV19 and TRBJ2-5; maybe TRBD1 (6 bases). Germline-derived CDR1 and CDR2 are LNHDA and SQIVND (reference sequence). Trimming removed 5 bases from V and 4 bases from J, with 17 bases in between. The CDR3 extends over 15 amino acids.

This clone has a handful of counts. The CDR3 protein is CASSVSGGRNNEQFF. For the CDR3, the DNA is TGTGCCAGCAGCGTATCGGGAGGGCGCAACAATGAGCAGTTCTTC. The chain recombines TRBV9 with TRBJ2-1, with 8 bases identical to TRBD2. After removal of 1 base from V and 5 bases from J, the junction contained 5 bases not matched to a gene. Germline V gives CDR1 SGDLS, CDR2 YYNGEE. CDR3 length: 15 residues.

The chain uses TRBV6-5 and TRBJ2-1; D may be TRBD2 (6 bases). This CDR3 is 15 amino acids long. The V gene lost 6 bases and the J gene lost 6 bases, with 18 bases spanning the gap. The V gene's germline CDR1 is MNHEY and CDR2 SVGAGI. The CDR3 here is CASSRDSSAGNEQFF. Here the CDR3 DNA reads TGTGCCAGCAGCCGGGACTCCTCAGCGGGCAATGAGCAGTTCTTC.

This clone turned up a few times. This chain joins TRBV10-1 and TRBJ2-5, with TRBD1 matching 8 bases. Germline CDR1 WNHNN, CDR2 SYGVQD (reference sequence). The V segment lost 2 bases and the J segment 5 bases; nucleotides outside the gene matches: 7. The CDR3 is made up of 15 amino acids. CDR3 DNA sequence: TGCGCCAGCAGTGAGCCGACAGGGGTCGGGGAGACCCAGTACTTC. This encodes CASSEPTGVGETQYF.

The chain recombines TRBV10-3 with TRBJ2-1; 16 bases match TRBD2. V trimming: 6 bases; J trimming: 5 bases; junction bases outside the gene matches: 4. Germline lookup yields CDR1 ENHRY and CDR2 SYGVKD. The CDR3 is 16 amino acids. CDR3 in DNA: TGTGCCATCAGCTCCGGGACTAGCGGGAGGGACAATGAGCAGTTCTTC. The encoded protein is CAISSGTSGRDNEQFF.

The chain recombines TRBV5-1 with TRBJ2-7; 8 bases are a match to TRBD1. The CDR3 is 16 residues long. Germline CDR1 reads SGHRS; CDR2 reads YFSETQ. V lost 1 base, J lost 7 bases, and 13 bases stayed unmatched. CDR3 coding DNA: TGCGCCAGCAGCTTGAATCACCTGCAGGGGGCACAAGAGCAGTACTTC. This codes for CASSLNHLQGAQEQYF.

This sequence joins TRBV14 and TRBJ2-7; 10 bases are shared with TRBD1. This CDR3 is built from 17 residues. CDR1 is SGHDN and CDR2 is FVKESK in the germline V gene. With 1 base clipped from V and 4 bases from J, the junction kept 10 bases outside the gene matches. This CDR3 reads CASSQVAPGQGLYEQYF. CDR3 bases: TGTGCCAGCAGCCAAGTAGCACCGGGACAGGGGTTGTACGAGCAGTACTTC.

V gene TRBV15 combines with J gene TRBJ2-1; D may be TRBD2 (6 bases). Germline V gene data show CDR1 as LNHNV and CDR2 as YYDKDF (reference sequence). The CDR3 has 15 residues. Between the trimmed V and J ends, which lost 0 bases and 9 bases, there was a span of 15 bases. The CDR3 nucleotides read TGTGCCACCAGCAGAGATCGTGCTAGCGTTAGTGAGCAGTTCTTC. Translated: CATSRDRASVSEQFF. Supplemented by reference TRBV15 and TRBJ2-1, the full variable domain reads DAMVIQNPRYQVTQFGKPVTLSCSQTLNHNVMYWYQQKSSQAPKLLFHYYDKDFNNEADTPDNFQSRRPNTSFCFLDIRSPGLGDTAMYLCATSRDRASVSEQFFGPGTRLTVL.

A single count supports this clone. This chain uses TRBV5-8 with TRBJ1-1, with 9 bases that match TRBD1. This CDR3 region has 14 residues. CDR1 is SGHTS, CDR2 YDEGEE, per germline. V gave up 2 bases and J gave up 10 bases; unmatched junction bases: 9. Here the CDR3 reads CASSFGQGRVAAFF. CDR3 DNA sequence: TGTGCCAGCAGCTTCGGACAGGGGCGGGTTGCAGCTTTCTTT.

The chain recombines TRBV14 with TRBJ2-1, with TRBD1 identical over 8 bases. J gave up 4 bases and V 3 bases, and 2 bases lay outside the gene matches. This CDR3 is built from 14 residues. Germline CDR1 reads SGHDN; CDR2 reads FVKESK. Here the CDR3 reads CASSQRQGYNEQFF. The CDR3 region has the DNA TGTGCCAGCAGCCAGAGACAGGGGTACAATGAGCAGTTCTTC.